This TCR beta chain was captured by sequencing in a study of cytomegalovirus exposure and HLA in healthy donors. The CDR3 has 13 amino acids. Trimming took off 10 bases at V and 0 bases at J, with 12 bases between the two ends. CDR1 LNHDA and CDR2 SQIVND come from the germline V gene (reference sequence). Study-wide results and limits: Altogether, about 160 TCR beta chains were recorded as cytomegalovirus-associated.

The table lists this clone with a count of one. The antigen is undetermined. The PCR had 60 Vbeta and 13 Jbeta primers. TCRdb's table, derived via immunoSEQ multiplex PCR, lists solely in-frame clones and lacks some. The sample records about 140,000 clones, roughly 80% being singletons. The genes are TRBV19 and TRBJ1-1, with D perhaps TRBD1 (6 bases). The sequenced sample consisted of PBMCs. The source of this sequence is a man in his thirties or forties in good health and CMV-seronegative. CDR3 in amino acids: CATEQGVNTEAFF. The CDR3 nucleotides read TGTGCCACCGAACAGGGAGTGAACACTGAAGCTTTCTTT. Filled out from reference TRBV19 and TRBJ1-1, the complete variable domain reads DGGITQSPKYLFRKEGQNVTLSCEQNLNHDAMYWYRQDPGQGLRLIYYSQIVNDFQKGDIAEGYSVSREKKESFPLTVTSAQKNPTAFYLCATEQGVNTEAFFGQGTRLTVV.